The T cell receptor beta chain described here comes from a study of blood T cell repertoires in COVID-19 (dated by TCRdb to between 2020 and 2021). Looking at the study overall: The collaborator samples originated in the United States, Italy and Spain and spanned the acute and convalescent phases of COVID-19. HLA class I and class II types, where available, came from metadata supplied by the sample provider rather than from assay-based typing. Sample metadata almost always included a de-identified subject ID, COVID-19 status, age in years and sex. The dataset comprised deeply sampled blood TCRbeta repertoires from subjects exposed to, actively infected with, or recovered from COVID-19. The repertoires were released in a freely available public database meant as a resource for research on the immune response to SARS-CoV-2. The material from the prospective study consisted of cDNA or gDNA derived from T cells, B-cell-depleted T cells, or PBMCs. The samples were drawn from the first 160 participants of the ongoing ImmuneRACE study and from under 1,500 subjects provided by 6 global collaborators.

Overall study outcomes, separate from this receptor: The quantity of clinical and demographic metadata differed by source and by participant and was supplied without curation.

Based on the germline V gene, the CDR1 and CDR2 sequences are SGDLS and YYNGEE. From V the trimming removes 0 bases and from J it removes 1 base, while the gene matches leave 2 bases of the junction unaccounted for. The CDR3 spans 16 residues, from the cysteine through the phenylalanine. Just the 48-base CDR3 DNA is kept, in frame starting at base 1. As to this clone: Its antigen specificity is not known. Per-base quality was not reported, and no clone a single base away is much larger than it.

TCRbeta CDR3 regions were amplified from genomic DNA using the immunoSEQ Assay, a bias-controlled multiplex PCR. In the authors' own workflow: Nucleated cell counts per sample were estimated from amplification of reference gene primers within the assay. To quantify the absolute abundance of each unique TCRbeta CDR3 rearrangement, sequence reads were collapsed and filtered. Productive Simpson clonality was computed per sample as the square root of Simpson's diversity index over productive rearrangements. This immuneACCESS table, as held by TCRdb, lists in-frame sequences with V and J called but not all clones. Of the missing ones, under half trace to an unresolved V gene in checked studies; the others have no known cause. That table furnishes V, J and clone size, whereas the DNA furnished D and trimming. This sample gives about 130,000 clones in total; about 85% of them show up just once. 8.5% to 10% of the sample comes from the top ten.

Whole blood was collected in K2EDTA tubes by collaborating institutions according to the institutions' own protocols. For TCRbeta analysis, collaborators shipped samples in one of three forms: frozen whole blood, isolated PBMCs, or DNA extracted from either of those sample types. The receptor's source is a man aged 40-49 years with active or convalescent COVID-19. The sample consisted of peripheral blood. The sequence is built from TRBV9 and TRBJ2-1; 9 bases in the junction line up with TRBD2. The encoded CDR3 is CASSVESGGSYNEQFF. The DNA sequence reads TGTGCCAGCAGCGTAGAAAGCGGGGGGTCCTACAATGAGCAGTTCTTC.